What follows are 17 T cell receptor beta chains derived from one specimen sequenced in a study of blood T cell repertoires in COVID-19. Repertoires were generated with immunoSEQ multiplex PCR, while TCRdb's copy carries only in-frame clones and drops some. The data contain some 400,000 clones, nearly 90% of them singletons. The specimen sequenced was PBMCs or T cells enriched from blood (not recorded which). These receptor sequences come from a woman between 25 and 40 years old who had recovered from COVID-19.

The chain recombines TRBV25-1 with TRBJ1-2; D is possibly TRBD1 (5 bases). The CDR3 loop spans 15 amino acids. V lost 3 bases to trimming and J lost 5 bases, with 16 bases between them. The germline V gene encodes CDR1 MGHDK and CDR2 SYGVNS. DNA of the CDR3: TGTGCCAGCAGTGATTTGTCAGGGCCGCATTATGGCTACACCTTC. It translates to CASSDLSGPHYGYTF.

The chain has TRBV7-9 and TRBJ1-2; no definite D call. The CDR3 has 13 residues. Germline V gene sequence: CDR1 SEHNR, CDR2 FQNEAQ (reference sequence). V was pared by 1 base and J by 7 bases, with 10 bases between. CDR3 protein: CASSLELGSGYTF. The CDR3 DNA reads TGTGCCAGCAGCTTAGAGTTGGGCTCTGGCTACACCTTC.

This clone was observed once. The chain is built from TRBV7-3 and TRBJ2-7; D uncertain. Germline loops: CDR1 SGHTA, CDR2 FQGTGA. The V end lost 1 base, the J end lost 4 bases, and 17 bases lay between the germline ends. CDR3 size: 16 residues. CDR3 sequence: CASSLIPQANTYEQYF. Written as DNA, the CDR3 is TGTGCCAGCAGCTTAATCCCCCAGGCTAATACTTACGAGCAGTACTTC.

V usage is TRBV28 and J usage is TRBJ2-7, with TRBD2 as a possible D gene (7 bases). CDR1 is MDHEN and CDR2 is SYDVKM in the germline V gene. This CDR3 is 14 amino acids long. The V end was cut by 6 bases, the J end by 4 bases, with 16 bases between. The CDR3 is CASSYTGRGYEQYF. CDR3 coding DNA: TGTGCCAGCAGCTATACAGGGAGGGGGTACGAGCAGTACTTC.

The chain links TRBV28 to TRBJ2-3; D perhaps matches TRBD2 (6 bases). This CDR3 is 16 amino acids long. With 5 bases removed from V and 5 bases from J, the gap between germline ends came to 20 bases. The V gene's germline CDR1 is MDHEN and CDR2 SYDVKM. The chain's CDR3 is CASSILGTFREDTQYF. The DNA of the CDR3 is TGTGCCAGCAGTATTCTGGGGACTTTCAGGGAAGATACGCAGTATTTT.

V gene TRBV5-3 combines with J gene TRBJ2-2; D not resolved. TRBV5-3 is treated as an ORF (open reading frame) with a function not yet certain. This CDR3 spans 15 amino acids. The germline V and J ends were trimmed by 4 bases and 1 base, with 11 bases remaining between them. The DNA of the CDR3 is TGTGCCAGAAGCCCGTGGCTAGAGAACACCGGGGAGCTGTTTTTT. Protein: CARSPWLENTGELFF.

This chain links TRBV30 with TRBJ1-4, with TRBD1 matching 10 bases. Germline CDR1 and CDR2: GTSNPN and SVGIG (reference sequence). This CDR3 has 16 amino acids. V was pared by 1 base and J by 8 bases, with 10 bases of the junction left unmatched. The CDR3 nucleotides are TGTGCCTGGAGTGCCAAGGGGGGACAGGGGCGCGAAAAACTGTTTTTT. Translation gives CAWSAKGGQGREKLFF.

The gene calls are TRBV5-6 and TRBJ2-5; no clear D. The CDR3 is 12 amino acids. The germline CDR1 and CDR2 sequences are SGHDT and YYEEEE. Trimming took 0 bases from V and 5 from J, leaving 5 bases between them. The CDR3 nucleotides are TGTGCCAGCAGCTTGGGTAGCGAGACCCAGTACTTC. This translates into CASSLGSETQYF.

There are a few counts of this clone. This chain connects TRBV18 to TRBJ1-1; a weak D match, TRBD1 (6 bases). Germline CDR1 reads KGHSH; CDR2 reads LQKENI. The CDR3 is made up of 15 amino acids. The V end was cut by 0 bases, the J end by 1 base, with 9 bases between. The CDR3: CASSPPVRGNTEAFF. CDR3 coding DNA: TGTGCCAGCTCACCACCGGTCAGGGGGAACACTGAAGCTTTCTTT.

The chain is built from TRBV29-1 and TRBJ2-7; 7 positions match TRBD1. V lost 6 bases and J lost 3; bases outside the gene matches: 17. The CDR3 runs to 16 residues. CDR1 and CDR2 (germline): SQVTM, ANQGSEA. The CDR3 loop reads CSVTQGTVRPLYEQYF. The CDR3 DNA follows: TGCAGCGTCACCCAGGGGACAGTCCGACCTCTCTACGAGCAGTACTTC.

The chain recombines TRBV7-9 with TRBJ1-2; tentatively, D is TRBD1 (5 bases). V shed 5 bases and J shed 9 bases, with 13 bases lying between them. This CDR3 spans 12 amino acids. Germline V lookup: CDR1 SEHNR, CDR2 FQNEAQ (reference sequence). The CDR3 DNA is TGTGCCAGCAGCATCAAAGGACACAGCTACACCTTC. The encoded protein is CASSIKGHSYTF. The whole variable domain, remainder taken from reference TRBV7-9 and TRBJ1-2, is DTGVSQNPRHKITKRGQNVTFRCDPISEHNRLYWYRQTLGQGPEFLTYFQNEAQLEKSRLLSDRFSAERPKGSFSTLEIQRTEQGDSAMYLCASSIKGHSYTFGSGTRLTVV.

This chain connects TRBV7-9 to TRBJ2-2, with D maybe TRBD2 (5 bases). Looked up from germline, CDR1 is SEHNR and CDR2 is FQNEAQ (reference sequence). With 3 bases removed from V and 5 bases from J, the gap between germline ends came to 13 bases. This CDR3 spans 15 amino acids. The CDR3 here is CASSFFGPGTGELFF. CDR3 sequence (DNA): TGTGCCAGCAGCTTTTTCGGCCCGGGGACCGGGGAGCTGTTTTTT.

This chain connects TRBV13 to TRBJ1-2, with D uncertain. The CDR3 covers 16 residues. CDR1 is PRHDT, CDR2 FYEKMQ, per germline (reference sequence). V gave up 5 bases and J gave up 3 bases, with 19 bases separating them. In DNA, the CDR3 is TGTGCCAGCAGCCGAGGTGGAAGACTGTCGGACTATGGCTACACCTTC. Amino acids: CASSRGGRLSDYGYTF.

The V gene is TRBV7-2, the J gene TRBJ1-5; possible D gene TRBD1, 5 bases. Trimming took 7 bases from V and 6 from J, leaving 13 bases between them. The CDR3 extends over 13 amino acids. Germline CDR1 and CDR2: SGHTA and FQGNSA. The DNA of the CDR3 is TGTGCCAGCACCCCCCGGGGGAGTCAGCCCCAGCATTTT. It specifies CASTPRGSQPQHF.

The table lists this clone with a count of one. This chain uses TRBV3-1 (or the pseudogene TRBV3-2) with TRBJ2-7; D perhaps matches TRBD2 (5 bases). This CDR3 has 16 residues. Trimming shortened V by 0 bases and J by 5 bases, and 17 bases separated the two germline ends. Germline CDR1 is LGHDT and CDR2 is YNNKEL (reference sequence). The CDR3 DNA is TGTGCCAGCAGCCAAGATCGGCCGAACACCGGGGACGAGCAGTACTTC. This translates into CASSQDRPNTGDEQYF.

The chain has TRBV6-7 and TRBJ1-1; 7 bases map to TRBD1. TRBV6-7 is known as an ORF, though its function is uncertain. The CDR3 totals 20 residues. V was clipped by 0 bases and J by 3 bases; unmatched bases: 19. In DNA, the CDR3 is TGTGCCAGCAGTTACTCGATCTTCCCGGAACAAGCTACAGGGGACACTGAAGCTTTCTTT. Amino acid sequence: CASSYSIFPEQATGDTEAFF.

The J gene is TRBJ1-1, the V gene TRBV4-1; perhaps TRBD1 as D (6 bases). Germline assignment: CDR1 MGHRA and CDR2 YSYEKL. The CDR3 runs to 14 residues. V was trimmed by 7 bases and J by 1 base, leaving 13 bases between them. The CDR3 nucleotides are TGCGCCAGCAAGATAGGGGGGGAGAACACTGAAGCTTTCTTT. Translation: CASKIGGENTEAFF.